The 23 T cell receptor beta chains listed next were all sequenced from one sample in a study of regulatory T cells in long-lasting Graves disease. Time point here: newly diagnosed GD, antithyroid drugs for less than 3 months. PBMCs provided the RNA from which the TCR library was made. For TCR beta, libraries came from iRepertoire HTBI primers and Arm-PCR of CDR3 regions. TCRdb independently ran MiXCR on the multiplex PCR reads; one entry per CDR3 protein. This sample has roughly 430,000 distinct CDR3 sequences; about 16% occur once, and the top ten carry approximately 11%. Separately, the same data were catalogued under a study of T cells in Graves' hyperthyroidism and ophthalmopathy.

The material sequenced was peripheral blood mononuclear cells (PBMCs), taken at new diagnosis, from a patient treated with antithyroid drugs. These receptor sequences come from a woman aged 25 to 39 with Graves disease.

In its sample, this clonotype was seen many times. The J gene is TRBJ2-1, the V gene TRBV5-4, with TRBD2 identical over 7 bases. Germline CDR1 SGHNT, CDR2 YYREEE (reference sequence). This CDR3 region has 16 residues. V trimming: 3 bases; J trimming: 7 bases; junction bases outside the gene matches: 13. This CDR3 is CASSSGDSGWRNEQFF. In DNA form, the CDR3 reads TGTGCCAGCAGCTCGGGGGATAGCGGGTGGCGGAATGAGCAGTTCTTC. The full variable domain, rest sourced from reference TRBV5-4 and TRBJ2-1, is ETGVTQSPTHLIKTRGQQVTLRCSSQSGHNTVSWYQQALGQGPQFIFQYYREEENGRGNFPPRFSGLQFPNYSSELNVNALELDDSALYLCASSSGDSGWRNEQFFGPGTRLTVL.

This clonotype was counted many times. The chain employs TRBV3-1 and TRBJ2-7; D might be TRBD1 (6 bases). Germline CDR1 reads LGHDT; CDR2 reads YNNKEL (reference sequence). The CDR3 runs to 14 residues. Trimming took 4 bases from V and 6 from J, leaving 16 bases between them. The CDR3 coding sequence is TGTGCCAGCAGCCCATCTTTAGGGGGAGTCGAGCAGTACTTC. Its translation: CASSPSLGGVEQYF.

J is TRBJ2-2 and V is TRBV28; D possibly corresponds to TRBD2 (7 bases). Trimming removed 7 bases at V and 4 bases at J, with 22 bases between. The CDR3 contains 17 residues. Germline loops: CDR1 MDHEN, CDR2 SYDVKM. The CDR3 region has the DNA TGTGCCAGCAACCTAGGGGGGGCAGGGGCTCGCACCGGGGAGCTGTTTTTT. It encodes CASNLGGAGARTGELFF.

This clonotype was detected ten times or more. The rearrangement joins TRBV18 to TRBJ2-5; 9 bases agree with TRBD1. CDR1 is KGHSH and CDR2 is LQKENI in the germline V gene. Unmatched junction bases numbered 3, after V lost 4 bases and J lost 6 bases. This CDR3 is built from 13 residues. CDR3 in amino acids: CASSRGQGQTQYF. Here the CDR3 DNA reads TGTGCCAGCTCACGGGGACAGGGACAGACCCAGTACTTC.

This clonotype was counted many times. The CDR3 DNA is TGTGCCAGCAGTGGGCGGACATACCTCTTTGAGCAGTACTTC. Its protein product is CASSGRTYLFEQYF. This chain uses TRBV28 with TRBJ2-7; TRBD1 is a possible D gene (5 bases). CDR1 and CDR2 (germline): MDHEN, SYDVKM. The ends were cut back, 5 bases at V and 7 bases at J, with 18 bases in the middle. This CDR3 region has 14 residues.

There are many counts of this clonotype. CDR3 amino acids: CASSLSPTAGYGYTF. The CDR3 DNA reads TGTGCCAGCAGCTTGTCGCCGACTGCGGGCTATGGCTACACCTTC. The rearrangement uses TRBV5-8 and TRBJ1-2, with D uncertain. Germline loops: CDR1 SGHTS, CDR2 YDEGEE. Trimming took off 1 base at V and 4 bases at J, with 14 bases between the two ends. The CDR3 has 15 residues. Combining the CDR3 with reference TRBV5-8 and TRBJ1-2 gives the whole variable domain EAGVTQSPTHLIKTRGQQATLRCSPISGHTSVYWYQQALGLGLQFLLWYDEGEERNRGNFPPRFSGRQFPNYSSELNVNALELEDSALYLCASSLSPTAGYGYTFGSGTRLTVV.

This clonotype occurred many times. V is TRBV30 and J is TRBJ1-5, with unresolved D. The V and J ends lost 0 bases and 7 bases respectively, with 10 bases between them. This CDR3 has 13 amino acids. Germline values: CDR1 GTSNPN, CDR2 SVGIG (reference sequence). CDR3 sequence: CAWSVLTDQPQHF. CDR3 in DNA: TGTGCCTGGAGTGTACTAACAGACCAGCCCCAGCATTTT.

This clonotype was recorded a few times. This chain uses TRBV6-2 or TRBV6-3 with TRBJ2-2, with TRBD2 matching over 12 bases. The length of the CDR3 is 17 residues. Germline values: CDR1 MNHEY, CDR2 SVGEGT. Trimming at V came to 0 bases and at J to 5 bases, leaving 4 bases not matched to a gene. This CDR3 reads CASSYSRTSGATGELFF. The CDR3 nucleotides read TGTGCCAGCAGTTACTCCCGGACTAGCGGGGCTACCGGGGAGCTGTTTTTT.

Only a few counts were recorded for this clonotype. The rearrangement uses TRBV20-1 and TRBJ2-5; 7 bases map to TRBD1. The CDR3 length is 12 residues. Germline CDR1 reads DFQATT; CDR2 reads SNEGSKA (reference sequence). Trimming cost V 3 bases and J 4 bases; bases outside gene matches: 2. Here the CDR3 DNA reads TGCAGTGCTAGGACAGGGCCAGAGACCCAGTACTTC. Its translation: CSARTGPETQYF.

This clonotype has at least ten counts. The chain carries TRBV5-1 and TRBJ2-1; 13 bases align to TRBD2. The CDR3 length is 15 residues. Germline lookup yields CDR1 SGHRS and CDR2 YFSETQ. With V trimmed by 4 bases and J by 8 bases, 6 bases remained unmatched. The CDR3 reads CASSVGLAGDHEQFF. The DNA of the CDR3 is TGCGCCAGCAGCGTCGGACTAGCGGGAGACCATGAGCAGTTCTTC.

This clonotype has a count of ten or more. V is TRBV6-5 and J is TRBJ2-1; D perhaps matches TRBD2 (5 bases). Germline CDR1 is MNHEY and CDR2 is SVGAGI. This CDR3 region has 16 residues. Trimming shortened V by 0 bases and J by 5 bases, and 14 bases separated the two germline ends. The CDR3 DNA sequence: TGTGCCAGCAGTTACTCGTTAAGTACCGGGAACAATGAGCAGTTCTTC. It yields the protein CASSYSLSTGNNEQFF.

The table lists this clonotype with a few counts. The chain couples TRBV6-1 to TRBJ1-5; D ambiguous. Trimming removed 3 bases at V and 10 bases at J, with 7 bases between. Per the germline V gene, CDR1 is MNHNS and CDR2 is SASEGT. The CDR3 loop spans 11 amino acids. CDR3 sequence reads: CASSEMVPQHF. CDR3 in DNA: TGTGCCAGCAGTGAGATGGTCCCCCAGCATTTT.

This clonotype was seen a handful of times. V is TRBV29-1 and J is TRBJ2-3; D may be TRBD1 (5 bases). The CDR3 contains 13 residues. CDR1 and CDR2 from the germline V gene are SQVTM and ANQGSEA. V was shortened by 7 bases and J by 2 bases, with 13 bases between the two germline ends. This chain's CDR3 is CSAFRANTDTQYF. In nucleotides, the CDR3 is TGCAGCGCTTTCAGGGCAAACACAGATACGCAGTATTTT.

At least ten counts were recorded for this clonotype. The CDR3 reads CASTRQGAKGYTF. The CDR3 nucleotides read TGTGCCAGCACACGACAGGGGGCTAAGGGCTACACCTTC. This chain connects TRBV28 to TRBJ1-2; 10 bases align to TRBD1. The CDR3 is 13 residues long. Germline assignment: CDR1 MDHEN and CDR2 SYDVKM. V lost 7 bases to trimming and J lost 8 bases; unmatched junction nucleotides: 7.

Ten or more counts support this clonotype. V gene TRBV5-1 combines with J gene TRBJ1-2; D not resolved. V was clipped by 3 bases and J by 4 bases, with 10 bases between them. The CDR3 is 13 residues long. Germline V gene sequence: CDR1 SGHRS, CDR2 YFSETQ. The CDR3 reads CASSSRTSYGYTF. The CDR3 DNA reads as TGCGCCAGCAGCTCAAGGACTAGCTATGGCTACACCTTC.

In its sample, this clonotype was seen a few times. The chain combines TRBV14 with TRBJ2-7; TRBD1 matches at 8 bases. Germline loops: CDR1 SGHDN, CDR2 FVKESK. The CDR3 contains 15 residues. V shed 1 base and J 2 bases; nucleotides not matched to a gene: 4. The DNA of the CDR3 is TGTGCCAGCAGCCAAGGTGGGACAGGAACCTACGAGCAGTACTTC. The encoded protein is CASSQGGTGTYEQYF. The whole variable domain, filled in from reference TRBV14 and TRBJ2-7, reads EAGVTQFPSHSVIEKGQTVTLRCDPISGHDNLYWYRRVMGKEIKFLLHFVKESKQDESGMPNNRFLAERTGGTYSTLKVQPAELEDSGVYFCASSQGGTGTYEQYFGPGTRLTVT.

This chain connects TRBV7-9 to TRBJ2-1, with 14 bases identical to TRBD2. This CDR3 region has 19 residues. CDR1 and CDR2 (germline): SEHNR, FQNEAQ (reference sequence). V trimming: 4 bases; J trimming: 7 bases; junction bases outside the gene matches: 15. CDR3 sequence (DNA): TGTGCCAGCAGCTATGGCTCCGGGACTAGCGGGAGTGTCAATAATGAGCAGTTCTTC. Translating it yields CASSYGSGTSGSVNNEQFF.

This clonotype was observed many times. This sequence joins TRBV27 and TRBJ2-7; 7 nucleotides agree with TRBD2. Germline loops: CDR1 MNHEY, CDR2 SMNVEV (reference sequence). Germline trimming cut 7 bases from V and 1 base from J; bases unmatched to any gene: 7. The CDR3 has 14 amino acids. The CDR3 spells CASTPKRGSYEQYF. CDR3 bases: TGTGCCAGCACTCCCAAGCGGGGTTCCTACGAGCAGTACTTC.

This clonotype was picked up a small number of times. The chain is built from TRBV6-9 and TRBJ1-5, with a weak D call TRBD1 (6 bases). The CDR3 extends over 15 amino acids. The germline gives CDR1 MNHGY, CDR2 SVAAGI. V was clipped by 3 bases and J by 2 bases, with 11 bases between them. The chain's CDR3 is CASSYRGGGNQPQHF. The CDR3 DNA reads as TGTGCCAGCAGTTACAGGGGTGGTGGCAATCAGCCCCAGCATTTT.

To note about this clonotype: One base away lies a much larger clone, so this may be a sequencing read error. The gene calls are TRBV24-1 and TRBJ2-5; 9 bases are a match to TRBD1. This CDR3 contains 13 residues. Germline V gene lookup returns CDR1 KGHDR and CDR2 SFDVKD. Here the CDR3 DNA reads TGTGCCAGCAGTAACAGGGGGCGAGAGACCCAGTACTTC. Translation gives CASSNRGRETQYF.

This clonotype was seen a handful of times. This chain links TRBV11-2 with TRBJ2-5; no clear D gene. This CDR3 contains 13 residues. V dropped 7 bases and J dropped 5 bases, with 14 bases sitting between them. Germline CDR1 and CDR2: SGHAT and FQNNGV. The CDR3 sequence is CASNSRAGETQYF. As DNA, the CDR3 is TGTGCCAGCAACTCCCGAGCCGGGGAGACCCAGTACTTC.

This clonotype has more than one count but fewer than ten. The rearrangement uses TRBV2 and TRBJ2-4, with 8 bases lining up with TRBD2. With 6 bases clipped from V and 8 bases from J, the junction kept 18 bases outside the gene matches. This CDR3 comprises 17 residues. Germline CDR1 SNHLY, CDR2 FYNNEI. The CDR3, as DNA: TGTGCCAGCAGGGCCTTAGAGGGGGGGGCGCGGGGGGACATTCAGTACTTC. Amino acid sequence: CASRALEGGARGDIQYF.

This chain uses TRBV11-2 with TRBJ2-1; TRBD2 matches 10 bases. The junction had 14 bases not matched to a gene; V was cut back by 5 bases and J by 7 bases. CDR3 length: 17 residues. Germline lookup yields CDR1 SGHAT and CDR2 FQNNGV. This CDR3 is CASSRSGSGRAENEQFF. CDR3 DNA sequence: TGTGCCAGCAGCCGCTCGGGAAGCGGGAGGGCCGAGAATGAGCAGTTCTTC.